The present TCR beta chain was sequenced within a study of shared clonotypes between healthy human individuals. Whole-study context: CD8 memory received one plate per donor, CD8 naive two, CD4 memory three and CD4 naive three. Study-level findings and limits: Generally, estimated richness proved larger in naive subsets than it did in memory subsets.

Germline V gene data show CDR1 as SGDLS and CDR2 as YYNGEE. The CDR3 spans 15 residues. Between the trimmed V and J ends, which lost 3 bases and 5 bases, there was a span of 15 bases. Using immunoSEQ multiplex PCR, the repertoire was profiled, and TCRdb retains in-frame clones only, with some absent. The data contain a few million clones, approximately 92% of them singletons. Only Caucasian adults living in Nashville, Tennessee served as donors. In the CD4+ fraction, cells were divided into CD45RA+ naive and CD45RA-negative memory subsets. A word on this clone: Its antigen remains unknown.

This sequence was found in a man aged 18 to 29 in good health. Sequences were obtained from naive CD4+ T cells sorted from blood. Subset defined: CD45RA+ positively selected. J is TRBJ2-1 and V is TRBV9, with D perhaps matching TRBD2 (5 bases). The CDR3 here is CASSALGDSHNEQFF. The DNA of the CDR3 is TGTGCCAGCAGCGCTCTGGGAGATTCCCACAATGAGCAGTTCTTC.